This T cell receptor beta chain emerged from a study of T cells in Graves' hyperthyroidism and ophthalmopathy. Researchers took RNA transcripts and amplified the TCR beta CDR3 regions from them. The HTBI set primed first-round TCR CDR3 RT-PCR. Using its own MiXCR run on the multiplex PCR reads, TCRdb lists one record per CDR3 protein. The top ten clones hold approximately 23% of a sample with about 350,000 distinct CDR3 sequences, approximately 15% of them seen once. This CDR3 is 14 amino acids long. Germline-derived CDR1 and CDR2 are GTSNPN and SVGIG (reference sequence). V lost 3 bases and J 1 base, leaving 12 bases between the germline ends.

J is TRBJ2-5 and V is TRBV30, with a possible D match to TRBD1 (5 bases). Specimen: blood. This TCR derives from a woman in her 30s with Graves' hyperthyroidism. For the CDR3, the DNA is TGTGCCTGGAGGGGGCAGGGCCTCCAAGAGACCCAGTACTTC. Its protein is CAWRGQGLQETQYF.